This TCR beta chain comes out of a study of T cell repertoires in cytomegalovirus infection. The overall study: Well-studied HLA-B-restricted epitopes and recently identified HLA-C-restricted epitopes of CMV were both used in the study. A matching HLA type, together with CMV infection, was signaled by public TCR beta signatures.

Germline V gene data show CDR1 as SGHVS and CDR2 as FQNEAQ. Deletions cut 3 bases from V and 5 bases from J, with 8 bases between. This CDR3 spans 13 amino acids. One entry per CDR3 protein results from TCRdb running MiXCR on the reads. The data contain 830,000 or so distinct CDR3 sequences, approximately 30% of them seen just once; the ten biggest clones take up 12%. This clonotype showed up many times. Its antigen is currently unknown. Findings and caveats of the study: In two of eight donors, the top clonotype was HLA-C-restricted CMV-specific. Identification of carriers of CMV plus the relevant HLA was performed using cumulative public TCR beta family frequency.

The TCR comes from a human donor in good health (CMV status not recorded). Some clones in this sample may be carry-over from other donors' samples. This chain uses TRBV7-8 with TRBJ2-1; D is unresolved. The sequencing used cultured CD8+ T cells from PBMCs, collected from culture after CMV antigen stimulation. The CDR3 loop reads CASSLDVDNEQFF. In nucleotides, the CDR3 is TGTGCCAGCAGCTTGGACGTTGACAATGAGCAGTTCTTC.